This T cell receptor (beta chain) was observed in a study of cytomegalovirus exposure and HLA in healthy donors. Broader study findings: No immune exposure information besides CMV serostatus was available. Later examination showed HLA-associated TCR beta chains had greater clonal expansion than equally common others.

In the case of this clone: Its antigen remains unidentified.

Germline V CDR1 and CDR2: SGHRS, YFSETQ. V dropped 4 bases and J dropped 0; count of bases not matched to a gene: 7. This CDR3 region has 17 residues. PCR primers comprised 60 Vbeta and 13 Jbeta primers. The data were produced by immunoSEQ multiplex PCR, yet TCRdb's version contains in-frame clones alone and is incomplete. Of approximately 110,000 clones in the sample, 73% are singletons; the top ten hold approximately 4.3%. This receptor was obtained from a man in his fifties or sixties in good health and CMV-seropositive. Material for sequencing was PBMCs. The rearrangement uses TRBV5-1 and TRBJ2-6, with TRBD1 matching over 7 bases. CDR3 in DNA: TGCGCCAGCAGCAAAAGGGACAGTAACTCTGGGGCCAACGTCCTGACTTTC. Protein: CASSKRDSNSGANVLTF. Full variable domain (missing parts from reference TRBV5-1 and TRBJ2-6): KAGVTQTPRYLIKTRGQQVTLSCSPISGHRSVSWYQQTPGQGLQFLFEYFSETQRNKGNFPGRFSGRQFSNSRSEMNVSTLELGDSALYLCASSKRDSNSGANVLTFGAGSRLTVL.